These 2 T cell receptor beta chains share one sample of origin, sequenced in a study of PD-L1 blockade in urothelial cancer. Data came from immunoSEQ multiplex PCR; TCRdb stores just in-frame clones and leaves some out. The table lists tens of thousands of clones, over 75% of them singletons. This specimen consisted of PBMCs, obtained around atezolizumab (anti-PD-L1) treatment. The origin of the receptors is a man aged 40-50 years with urothelial cancer.

V is TRBV6-1 and J is TRBJ2-7, with 8 bases fitting TRBD2. Per the germline V gene, CDR1 is MNHNS and CDR2 is SASEGT. This CDR3 spans 16 amino acids. After removal of 2 bases from V and 2 bases from J, the junction contained 8 bases not matched to a gene. CDR3 loop: CASSEPGLAKPYEQYF. The CDR3 bases are TGTGCCAGCAGTGAACCCGGACTAGCCAAGCCCTACGAGCAGTACTTC.

This clone has a single count. The chain is built from TRBV28 and TRBJ1-1; 8 nucleotides agree with TRBD1. The germline V gene has CDR1 MDHEN and CDR2 SYDVKM. Trimming at V came to 7 bases and at J to 5 bases, leaving 12 bases not matched to a gene. CDR3 size: 15 residues. The CDR3 loop reads CASKGTGPLRTEAFF. The CDR3 bases are TGTGCCAGCAAAGGGACAGGCCCCCTGAGGACTGAAGCTTTCTTT.